Listed here are 15 T cell receptor beta chains from one sample, sequenced in a study of blood T cell repertoires in COVID-19. Assay used: immunoSEQ multiplex PCR; TCRdb lists only in-frame clones, some missing. The sample includes 200,000 or so clones, more than 75% of them seen just once. Sequencing used peripheral blood. Receptor source: a man aged 55 to 69 with acute or convalescent COVID-19.

V and J are TRBV19 and TRBJ2-2; 9 bases match TRBD1. The length of the CDR3 is 16 residues. In germline, CDR1 is LNHDA, CDR2 SQIVND (reference sequence). J gave up 7 bases and V 6 bases, and 12 bases lay outside the gene matches. In DNA form, the CDR3 reads TGTGCCAGTAGCCTACTCGGACAGGGGTTTGTCGGGGAGCTGTTTTTT. It encodes CASSLLGQGFVGELFF.

The V call is TRBV7-3, the J call TRBJ2-5; TRBD2 might be the D (5 bases). Germline-derived CDR1 and CDR2 are SGHTA and FQGTGA. Trimming took 1 base from V and 4 from J, leaving 7 bases between them. This CDR3 region has 13 residues. CDR3 loop: CASSLNRGETQYF. The CDR3 DNA reads TGTGCCAGCAGCTTAAACCGGGGAGAGACCCAGTACTTC.

The V gene is TRBV11-1, the J gene TRBJ2-1, with D perhaps TRBD1 (5 bases). In germline, CDR1 is SGHAT, CDR2 FQDESV (reference sequence). CDR3 length: 14 residues. Trimming stripped 1 base from V and 5 bases from J, with 9 bases between. CDR3 in DNA: TGTGCCAGCAGCTTAGTGGTGACAGACAATGAGCAGTTCTTC. Translating gives CASSLVVTDNEQFF.

The chain combines TRBV5-6 with TRBJ1-6; possible D gene TRBD1, 5 bases. Germline CDR1 SGHDT, CDR2 YYEEEE. V was cut by 0 bases and J by 3 bases, with 16 bases left in between. CDR3 length: 18 amino acids. The CDR3 DNA reads TGTGCCAGCAGCTTGGGATTCCAGGCCGGGGGCTATAATTCACCCCTCCACTTT. Translated, it gives CASSLGFQAGGYNSPLHF.

In DNA, the CDR3 is TGTGCCAGCAGCTTGGTGGTGCGGGGGCCCCAAGAGACCCAGTACTTC. The encoded protein is CASSLVVRGPQETQYF. The rearrangement uses TRBV5-5 and TRBJ2-5; weak D call: TRBD2 (7 bases). The germline V gene encodes CDR1 SGHKS and CDR2 YYEKEE (reference sequence). The V end lost 0 bases, the J end lost 1 base, and 13 bases lay between the germline ends. The CDR3 loop spans 16 amino acids.

The chain recombines TRBV14 with TRBJ1-3; D is uncertain. This CDR3 comprises 15 residues. Trimming removed 1 base from V and 0 bases from J, with 7 bases in between. Germline CDR1 and CDR2: SGHDN and FVKESK. Here the CDR3 reads CASSQARFSGNTIYF. The CDR3 DNA is TGTGCCAGCAGCCAAGCCCGGTTCTCTGGAAACACCATATATTTT.

This rearrangement joins TRBV11-2 to TRBJ2-2; perhaps TRBD1 as D (6 bases). CDR3 length: 19 residues. V gave up 2 bases and J gave up 1 base, with 20 bases separating them. Germline V gene sequence: CDR1 SGHAT, CDR2 FQNNGV. DNA for the CDR3: TGTGCCAGCAGCTTACGTGTTTCCACTGTAGGGGGGAACACCGGGGAGCTGTTTTTT. Amino acids: CASSLRVSTVGGNTGELFF. Variable domain in full (rest from reference TRBV11-2 and TRBJ2-2): EAGVAQSPRYKIIEKRQSVAFWCNPISGHATLYWYQQILGQGPKLLIQFQNNGVVDDSQLPKDRFSAERLKGVDSTLKIQPAKLEDSAVYLCASSLRVSTVGGNTGELFFGEGSRLTVL.

This chain joins TRBV7-2 and TRBJ2-1; maybe TRBD1 (5 bases). Trimming pared 0 bases from V and 5 bases from J, leaving 17 bases between. CDR1 SGHTA and CDR2 FQGNSA come from the germline V gene. The CDR3 totals 17 residues. The CDR3 DNA reads TGTGCCAGCAGCTTAGCGTTGGGCAGGGTCGGAAACAATGAGCAGTTCTTC. Translating gives CASSLALGRVGNNEQFF. The full variable domain, its missing parts supplied by reference TRBV7-2 and TRBJ2-1, is GAGVSQSPSNKVTEKGKDVELRCDPISGHTALYWYRQSLGQGLEFLIYFQGNSAPDKSGLPSDRFSAERTGGSVSTLTIQRTQQEDSAVYLCASSLALGRVGNNEQFFGPGTRLTVL.

The chain employs TRBV5-6 and TRBJ2-3; 9 bases agree with TRBD1. Germline V gene data show CDR1 as SGHDT and CDR2 as YYEEEE. The junction had 3 bases not matched to a gene; V was cut back by 1 base and J by 3 bases. This CDR3 region has 15 residues. The CDR3 sequence: CASSLSGTGTDTQYF. The DNA for the CDR3 is TGTGCCAGCAGCTTGTCCGGGACAGGGACAGATACGCAGTATTTT.

The chain combines TRBV18 with TRBJ1-1, with D tentatively TRBD1 (6 bases). V lost 6 bases and J 3 bases, leaving 17 bases between the germline ends. Germline CDR1 reads KGHSH; CDR2 reads LQKENI. This CDR3 contains 15 residues. In DNA, the CDR3 is TGTGCCAGCTCCTCAATCGGGGGGCAACACACTGAAGCTTTCTTT. Its protein is CASSSIGGQHTEAFF.

The chain combines TRBV6-2 or TRBV6-3 with TRBJ2-7, with 12 bases that match TRBD2. The ends lost 5 bases at V and 10 bases at J; junction bases unmatched: 12. CDR3 length equals 15 residues. CDR1 and CDR2 from the germline V gene are MNHEY and SVGEGT. The CDR3 region is CASSTRLAGVRKQYF. In nucleotides, the CDR3 is TGTGCCAGCAGTACCAGACTAGCGGGGGTACGAAAACAGTACTTC.

The CDR3 nucleotides are TGTGCCAGCAGCCCCCGGAGGGGCTATGGCTACACCTTC. This sequence encodes CASSPRRGYGYTF. The V gene is TRBV7-2, the J gene TRBJ1-2, with D maybe TRBD1 (5 bases). Deletions cut 5 bases from V and 4 bases from J, with 11 bases between. CDR1 and CDR2 (germline): SGHTA, FQGNSA. The CDR3 covers 13 residues.

The CDR3 is CASRLAGGWVPGTDTQYF. For the CDR3, the DNA is TGCGCCAGCCGACTAGCGGGGGGGTGGGTCCCCGGCACAGATACGCAGTATTTT. This rearrangement joins TRBV5-1 to TRBJ2-3; 14 nucleotides align to TRBD2. CDR1 is SGHRS and CDR2 is YFSETQ in the germline V gene. Losses at the gene ends were 7 bases for V and 1 base for J; bases not matched to a gene: 11. This CDR3 spans 18 amino acids.

This chain joins TRBV12-3 or TRBV12-4 and TRBJ2-5; D is uncertain. V was clipped by 3 bases and J by 5 bases, with 4 bases between them. The CDR3 covers 11 residues. The CDR3 here is CASSFMETQYF. DNA of the CDR3: TGTGCCAGCAGTTTTATGGAGACCCAGTACTTC.

The genes are TRBV5-6 and TRBJ2-7, with TRBD1 as a possible D gene (7 bases). Trimming shortened V by 4 bases and J by 6 bases, and 20 bases separated the two germline ends. The CDR3 totals 15 residues. Germline values: CDR1 SGHDT, CDR2 YYEEEE. CDR3 coding DNA: TGTGCCAGCAGCGCCGACCGGGCAGGGGGGCGCGAGCAGTACTTC. Amino acids: CASSADRAGGREQYF.